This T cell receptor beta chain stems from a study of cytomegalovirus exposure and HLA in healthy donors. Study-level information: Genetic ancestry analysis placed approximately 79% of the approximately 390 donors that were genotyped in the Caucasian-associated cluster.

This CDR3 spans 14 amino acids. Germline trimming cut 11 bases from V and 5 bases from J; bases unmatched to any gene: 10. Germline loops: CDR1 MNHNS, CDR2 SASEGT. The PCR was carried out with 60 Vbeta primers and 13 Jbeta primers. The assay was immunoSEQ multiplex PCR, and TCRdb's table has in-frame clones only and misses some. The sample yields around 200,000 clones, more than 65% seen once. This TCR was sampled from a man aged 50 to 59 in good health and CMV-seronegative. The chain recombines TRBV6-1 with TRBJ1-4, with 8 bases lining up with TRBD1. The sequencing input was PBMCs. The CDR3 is CAGGQGGTNEKLFF. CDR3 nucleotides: TGTGCCGGTGGACAGGGAGGGACGAATGAAAAACTGTTTTTT.